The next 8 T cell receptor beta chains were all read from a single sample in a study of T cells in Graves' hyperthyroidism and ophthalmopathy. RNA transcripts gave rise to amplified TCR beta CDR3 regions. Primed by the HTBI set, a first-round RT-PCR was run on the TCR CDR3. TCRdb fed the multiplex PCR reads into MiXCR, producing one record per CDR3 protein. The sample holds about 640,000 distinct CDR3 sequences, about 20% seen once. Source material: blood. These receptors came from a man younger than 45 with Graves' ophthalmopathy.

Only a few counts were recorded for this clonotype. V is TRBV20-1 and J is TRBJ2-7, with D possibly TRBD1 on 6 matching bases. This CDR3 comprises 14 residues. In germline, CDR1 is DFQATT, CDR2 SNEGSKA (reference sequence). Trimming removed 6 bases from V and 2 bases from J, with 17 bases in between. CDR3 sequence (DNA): TGCAGTGCCCACAGGGAGCGGAGGACCTACGAGCAGTACTTC. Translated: CSAHRERRTYEQYF.

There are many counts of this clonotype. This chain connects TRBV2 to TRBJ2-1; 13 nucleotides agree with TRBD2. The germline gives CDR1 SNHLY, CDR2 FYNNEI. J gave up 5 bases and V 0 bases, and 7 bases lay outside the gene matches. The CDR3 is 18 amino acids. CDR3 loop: CASSEALWTSGGHNEQFF. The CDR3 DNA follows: TGTGCCAGCAGTGAAGCGCTTTGGACTAGCGGGGGCCACAATGAGCAGTTCTTC.

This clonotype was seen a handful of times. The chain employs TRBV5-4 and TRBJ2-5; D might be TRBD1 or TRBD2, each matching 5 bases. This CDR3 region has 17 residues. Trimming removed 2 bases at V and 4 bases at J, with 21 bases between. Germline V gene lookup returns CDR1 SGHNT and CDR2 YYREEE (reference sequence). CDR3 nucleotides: TGTGCCAGCAGCTTCGAACACGTCCGGTGGGGGACAGAGACCCAGTACTTC. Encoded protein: CASSFEHVRWGTETQYF.

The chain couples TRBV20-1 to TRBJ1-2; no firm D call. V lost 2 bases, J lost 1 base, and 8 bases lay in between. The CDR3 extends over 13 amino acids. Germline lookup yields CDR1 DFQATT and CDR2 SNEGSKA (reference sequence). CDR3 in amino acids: CSARQIVNYGYTF. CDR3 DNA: TGCAGTGCTAGACAGATTGTTAACTATGGCTACACCTTC.

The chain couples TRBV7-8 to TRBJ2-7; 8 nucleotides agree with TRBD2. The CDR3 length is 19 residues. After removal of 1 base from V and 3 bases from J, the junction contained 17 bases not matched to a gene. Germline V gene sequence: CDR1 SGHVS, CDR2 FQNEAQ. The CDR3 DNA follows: TGTGCCAGCAGCTTAGTTACCCTCCGTAGTAGCGGGAAACTCTACGAGCAGTACTTC. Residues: CASSLVTLRSSGKLYEQYF.

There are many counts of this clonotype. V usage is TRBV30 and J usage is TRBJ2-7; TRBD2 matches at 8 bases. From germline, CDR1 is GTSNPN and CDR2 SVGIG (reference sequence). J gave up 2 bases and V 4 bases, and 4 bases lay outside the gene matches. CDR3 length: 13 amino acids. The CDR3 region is CAWTPGLAYEQYF. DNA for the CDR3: TGTGCCTGGACGCCGGGACTAGCCTACGAGCAGTACTTC. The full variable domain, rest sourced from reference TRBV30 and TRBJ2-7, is SQTIHQWPATLVQPVGSPLSLECTVEGTSNPNLYWYRQAAGRGLQLLFYSVGIGQISSEVPQNLSASRPQDRQFILSSKKLLLSDSGFYLCAWTPGLAYEQYFGPGTRLTVT.

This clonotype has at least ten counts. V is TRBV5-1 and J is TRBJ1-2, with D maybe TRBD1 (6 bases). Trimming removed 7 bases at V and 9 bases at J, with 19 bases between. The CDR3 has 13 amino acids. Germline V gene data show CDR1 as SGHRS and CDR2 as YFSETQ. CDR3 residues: CASAEDSQSRYTF. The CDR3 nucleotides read TGCGCCAGCGCGGAGGACAGCCAAAGCCGCTACACCTTC.

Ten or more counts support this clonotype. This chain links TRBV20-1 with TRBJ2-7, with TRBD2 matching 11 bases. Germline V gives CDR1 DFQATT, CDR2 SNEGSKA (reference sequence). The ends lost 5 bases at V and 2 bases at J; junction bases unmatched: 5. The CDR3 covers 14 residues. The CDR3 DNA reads TGCAGTGCTTACGGGACTAGCGGAACCTACGAGCAGTACTTC. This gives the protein CSAYGTSGTYEQYF.